Below are 19 T cell receptor beta chains sequenced from a single sample in a study of regulatory T cells in long-lasting Graves disease. Time point meaning: newly diagnosed GD, antithyroid drugs for less than 3 months. Preparation of the TCR library used RNA extracted from PBMCs. Libraries of TCR beta came from iRepertoire HTBI primers plus Arm-PCR of CDR3 regions. TCRdb re-analysed the multiplex PCR reads in MiXCR, keeping a single row per CDR3 protein. The repertoire holds about 540,000 distinct CDR3 sequences, with 13% as singletons. These data also featured in a second study, about T cells in Graves' hyperthyroidism and ophthalmopathy.

Sequencing was performed on peripheral blood mononuclear cells (PBMCs), taken at new diagnosis, from a patient treated with antithyroid drugs. Source of these receptors: a man aged 25 to 40 with Graves disease.

V gene TRBV18 combines with J gene TRBJ2-7; maybe TRBD1 (5 bases). The V end was cut by 2 bases, the J end by 6 bases, with 14 bases between. The CDR3 consists of 14 residues. The germline V gene encodes CDR1 KGHSH and CDR2 LQKENI. CDR3 sequence reads: CASSPVRVEFEQYF. The CDR3 DNA follows: TGTGCCAGCTCACCAGTCAGGGTGGAATTCGAGCAGTACTTC.

This clonotype was counted between two and nine times. The chain joins TRBV30 to TRBJ1-3; D perhaps matches TRBD1 (5 bases). CDR1 GTSNPN and CDR2 SVGIG come from the germline V gene (reference sequence). The CDR3 extends over 15 amino acids. V lost 5 bases and J 0 bases, leaving 14 bases between the germline ends. The CDR3 bases are TGTGCCTGGGGGGCCGGACGGATCTCTGGAAACACCATATATTTT. This encodes CAWGAGRISGNTIYF.

V and J are TRBV19 and TRBJ1-5; D is unresolved. Germline V lookup: CDR1 LNHDA, CDR2 SQIVND (reference sequence). The CDR3 loop spans 15 amino acids. V was cut by 6 bases and J by 4 bases, with 16 bases left in between. CDR3 in amino acids: CASSIPTMGNQPQHF. CDR3 sequence (DNA): TGTGCCAGTAGCATTCCCACCATGGGGAATCAGCCCCAGCATTTT.

This clonotype has a count of ten or more. The chain joins TRBV2 to TRBJ1-1; 9 bases align to TRBD1. V gave up 0 bases and J gave up 9 bases; unmatched junction bases: 8. The CDR3 covers 15 residues. Germline CDR1 reads SNHLY; CDR2 reads FYNNEI. Here the CDR3 DNA reads TGTGCCAGCAGTGAAGCGAATGTGGGACAGGGTAAAGCTTTCTTT. Translated: CASSEANVGQGKAFF.

J is TRBJ2-1 and V is TRBV28; 16 bases agree with TRBD2. The CDR3 is 17 amino acids. The junction had 6 bases not matched to a gene; V was cut back by 5 bases and J by 5 bases. Germline V gene sequence: CDR1 MDHEN, CDR2 SYDVKM. The CDR3 DNA follows: TGTGCCAGCAGTCCGGGACTAGCGGGAGGGGGGAACAATGAGCAGTTCTTC. The encoded protein is CASSPGLAGGGNNEQFF.

This clonotype was seen only a few times. This chain links TRBV29-1 with TRBJ2-1, with D perhaps TRBD2 (6 bases). V was cut by 6 bases and J by 4 bases, with 16 bases left in between. Germline loops: CDR1 SQVTM, CDR2 ANQGSEA. CDR3 length equals 14 residues. The DNA of the CDR3 is TGCAGCGTACCTAGGAGCGGGTCTTACAATGAGCAGTTCTTC. This translates into CSVPRSGSYNEQFF.

V gene TRBV7-3 combines with J gene TRBJ1-3, with D maybe TRBD1 (5 bases). The CDR3 totals 16 residues. V dropped 5 bases and J dropped 0 bases, with 14 bases sitting between them. Germline V gene sequence: CDR1 SGHTA, CDR2 FQGTGA. The CDR3 reads CASSLGRTNSGNTIYF. DNA of the CDR3: TGTGCCAGCAGCCTGGGACGGACGAACTCTGGAAACACCATATATTTT.

In the case of this clonotype: A far larger clone is just one base off, so this is likely a read error. The gene calls are TRBV7-2 and TRBJ1-1, with D possibly TRBD1 on 6 matching bases. The germline V gene has CDR1 SGHTA and CDR2 FQGNSA. The germline V and J ends were trimmed by 0 bases and 5 bases, with 13 bases remaining between them. CDR3 length: 15 residues. CDR3 protein: CASSLAGGQGTEAFF. CDR3 sequence (DNA): TGTGCCAGCAGCTTAGCTGGGGGGCAGGGGACTGAAGCTTTCTTT. Supplemented by reference TRBV7-2 and TRBJ1-1, the full variable domain reads GAGVSQSPSNKVTEKGKDVELRCDPISGHTALYWYRQSLGQGLEFLIYFQGNSAPDKSGLPSDRFSAERTGGSVSTLTIQRTQQEDSAVYLCASSLAGGQGTEAFFGQGTRLTVV.

This clonotype was found many times. The chain has TRBV20-1 and TRBJ2-7, with D possibly TRBD2 on 7 matching bases. V dropped 4 bases and J dropped 2 bases, with 9 bases sitting between them. This CDR3 has 12 residues. Germline loops: CDR1 DFQATT, CDR2 SNEGSKA (reference sequence). The CDR3 here is CSAKRDTYEQYF. For the CDR3, the DNA is TGCAGTGCTAAGCGGGACACCTACGAGCAGTACTTC.

In its sample, this clonotype was seen many times. The rearrangement joins TRBV7-2 to TRBJ2-2, with TRBD2 matching over 9 bases. The CDR3 runs 15 residues. Looked up from germline, CDR1 is SGHTA and CDR2 is FQGNSA. J gave up 3 bases and V 6 bases, and 5 bases lay outside the gene matches. CDR3 sequence (DNA): TGTGCCAGCAGACGACTAGCGGACTACACCGGGGAGCTGTTTTTT. This encodes CASRRLADYTGELFF.

In its sample, this clonotype was seen many times. V and J are TRBV11-2 and TRBJ1-1; D gene uncertain. The V gene lost 5 bases and the J gene lost 5 bases, with 21 bases spanning the gap. The CDR3 runs 16 residues. The V gene's germline CDR1 is SGHAT and CDR2 FQNNGV. This CDR3 is CASSPIAGKGWTEAFF. The CDR3 coding sequence is TGTGCCAGCAGCCCCATAGCCGGGAAAGGGTGGACTGAAGCTTTCTTT.

Notes on this clonotype: With a much larger clone just one base away, this may be a read error. CDR3 amino acids: CSATGTVNQPQHF. The CDR3 DNA reads TGCAGTGCTACCGGGACCGTCAATCAGCCCCAGCATTTT. This chain links TRBV20-1 with TRBJ1-5; the D gene is possibly TRBD1 (5 bases). Per germline, CDR1 DFQATT and CDR2 SNEGSKA (reference sequence). The CDR3 loop spans 13 amino acids. V was trimmed by 4 bases and J by 3 bases, leaving 10 bases between them.

In this sample, this clonotype turned up many times. The chain's CDR3 is CASSFSGGRYNEQFF. The CDR3 DNA is TGTGCCAGCAGTTTTTCCGGGGGCAGGTACAATGAGCAGTTCTTC. The chain recombines TRBV12-3 or TRBV12-4 with TRBJ2-1, with D perhaps given as TRBD1 or TRBD2 (6 bases each). The CDR3 contains 15 residues. Trimming stripped 3 bases from V and 4 bases from J, with 13 bases between.

Written as DNA, the CDR3 is TGTGCCAGTAGTACCGGGACACTTTATAGCAATCAGCCCCAGCATTTT. It yields the protein CASSTGTLYSNQPQHF. V and J are TRBV19 and TRBJ1-5, with a tentative D call TRBD1 (6 bases). This CDR3 comprises 16 residues. Deletions cut 4 bases from V and 0 bases from J, with 13 bases between. Germline CDR1 reads LNHDA; CDR2 reads SQIVND (reference sequence).

J is TRBJ2-5 and V is TRBV28; 9 bases map to TRBD2. Germline loops: CDR1 MDHEN, CDR2 SYDVKM. The CDR3 sequence is 15 residues long. Losses at the gene ends were 2 bases for V and 5 bases for J; bases not matched to a gene: 6. The CDR3 DNA sequence: TGTGCCAGCAGTTTAAGTAGCGGGAGTTTGGAGACCCAGTACTTC. Translated, it gives CASSLSSGSLETQYF.

The rearrangement links TRBV12-3 or TRBV12-4 to TRBJ2-7; weak D call: TRBD2 (5 bases). Deletions cut 2 bases from V and 6 bases from J, with 17 bases between. The CDR3 has 15 residues. The CDR3 nucleotides are TGTGCCAGCAGTTTATTAAGCGGAGCTCCCTCCGAGCAGTACTTC. Translation: CASSLLSGAPSEQYF.

In this sample, this clonotype turned up a few times. The J gene is TRBJ2-2, the V gene TRBV24-1; possibly TRBD1 for D (5 bases). V shed 6 bases and J shed 4 bases, with 11 bases lying between them. The CDR3 is 14 amino acids. Germline V gene sequence: CDR1 KGHDR, CDR2 SFDVKD. The CDR3 protein is CATSTTALTGELFF. The DNA of the CDR3 is TGTGCCACCAGTACGACAGCCCTCACCGGGGAGCTGTTTTTT.

This chain joins TRBV7-9 and TRBJ2-2; 7 bases align to TRBD2. V shed 5 bases and J 0 bases; nucleotides not matched to a gene: 6. Germline V lookup: CDR1 SEHNR, CDR2 FQNEAQ (reference sequence). The CDR3 is made up of 16 amino acids. The DNA for the CDR3 is TGTGCCAGCAGCCCTCAGACTAGCCCGAACACCGGGGAGCTGTTTTTT. It codes for CASSPQTSPNTGELFF.

This clonotype turned up a few times. This chain joins TRBV30 and TRBJ1-1; D gene ambiguous. CDR3 length: 13 amino acids. Per germline, CDR1 GTSNPN and CDR2 SVGIG (reference sequence). The V and J ends lost 6 bases and 3 bases respectively, with 14 bases between them. CDR3 in DNA: TGTGCCTGCCAATCCCACAAGGACACTGAAGCTTTCTTT. Encoded protein: CACQSHKDTEAFF.